A selection of T cell receptor beta chains follows, all from one sample in a study of T cells in Graves' hyperthyroidism and ophthalmopathy. A single record per CDR3 protein comes from TCRdb applying MiXCR to the multiplex PCR reads. This sample carries hundreds of thousands of distinct CDR3 sequences, 15% to 20% of them seen once, and the ten largest clones take roughly 47%. The sample comprised blood. These receptor sequences come from a man between 40 and 49 years old with Graves' ophthalmopathy. Both conserved end residues are trimmed from each CDR3. Only some rows state a clone size, as once, few, many or a class for expanded clones.

j_call v_call clone_size cdr3_aa
TRBJ2-2 TRBV2 few ASRMDRGYTGELF
TRBJ2-1 TRBV24-1 few ATSDPGLAGGNEQF
TRBJ2-7 TRBV12-3/TRBV12-4 many ASSLNGLNEQY
TRBJ2-5 TRBV7-6 NA ASSQGGQQETQY
TRBJ2-7 TRBV7-9 NA ASGQGAYEQY
TRBJ1-1 TRBV20-1 many SARGSGGVNTEAF
TRBJ2-2 TRBV5-4 NA ASSFRGLDGELF
TRBJ2-7 TRBV2 few ASSDLAGGEQY
TRBJ2-3 TRBV6-1 few ASSSVNSQY
TRBJ1-1 TRBV6-2/TRBV6-3 NA ASRERVNTEAF
TRBJ2-7 TRBV6-1 few ASSEDRVSYEQY
TRBJ2-1 TRBV20-1 few SAVWYRTGGLDEQF
TRBJ2-5 TRBV7-9 many ASSFDGQLETQY
TRBJ2-3 TRBV7-9 NA ASSETGATDTQY
TRBJ2-1 TRBV13 few ASSARKNEQF
TRBJ2-1 TRBV11-2 NA ASSLFRGEQF
TRBJ2-7 TRBV6-2/TRBV6-3 many ASSRWDGAYEQY
TRBJ1-2 TRBV19 few ASSFEQGDGYT
TRBJ1-3 TRBV9 NA ASSLTRGGTGNTIY
TRBJ1-2 TRBV14 NA ASSQDRAGGYGYT
TRBJ2-5 TRBV20-1 NA SAGPSQETQY
TRBJ1-5 TRBV19 few ASGSLSRDQPQH
TRBJ1-6 TRBV4-1 NA ASSQEGTGNSPLH
TRBJ1-1 TRBV30 many AWSPPNTEAF
TRBJ2-4 TRBV18 NA ASDQGAGNIQY
TRBJ2-3 TRBV28 few ASRPRGTTDTQY
TRBJ1-1 TRBV7-9 few ASSPTTGSWTEAF
TRBJ2-5 TRBV9 NA ASSAGAVFQETQY
TRBJ2-3 TRBV12-3/TRBV12-4 many ASSLVGGAADTQY
TRBJ2-7 TRBV7-8 NA ASSLAPGDRPYEQY
TRBJ2-3 TRBV5-1 many ASSFDIAGPTDTQY
TRBJ2-7 TRBV28 many ASSPRVAGITSYEQY
TRBJ2-2 TRBV29-1 NA SVVIRVPGELF
TRBJ1-2 TRBV7-9 few ASVGSDGYT
TRBJ2-3 TRBV5-1 many ASSLGQGPEDTQY
TRBJ1-2 TRBV12-3/TRBV12-4 NA ASRWSGGFYGYT
TRBJ1-3 TRBV28 few ASSLIGSAPSGNTIY
TRBJ2-1 TRBV20-1 many SARSEASPQQF
TRBJ2-1 TRBV12-3/TRBV12-4 few ASSPRGDIYNEQF
TRBJ2-5 TRBV20-1 many SADSSWGETQY
TRBJ2-5 TRBV5-6 NA ASSLSGAGGETQY
TRBJ2-5 TRBV7-8 NA ASSKTLDQETQY
TRBJ2-5 TRBV20-1 few SAAGVSLMETQY
TRBJ2-5 TRBV27 few ASSTPGHSQY
TRBJ1-2 TRBV7-9 few ASTPLDRGPNYGYT
TRBJ2-3 TRBV20-1 many SARDSSTDTQY
TRBJ2-4 TRBV4-1 NA ASSQVHPRYHIQY
TRBJ1-1 TRBV6-2/TRBV6-3 NA ASSYQPYGTEAF
TRBJ2-1 TRBV2 NA ASRWTGSYNEQF
TRBJ2-3 TRBV4-3 NA ASSQTSGTRDTQY
TRBJ2-3 TRBV24-1 NA ATSEADTQY
TRBJ1-6 TRBV28 NA ASRVTSGRYNSPLH
TRBJ2-6 TRBV5-6 few ASSLTGRSGANVLT
TRBJ2-1 TRBV7-9 many ASSPITSGSGNEQF